These 6 T cell receptor beta chains share one sample of origin, sequenced in a study of regulatory T cells in long-lasting Graves disease. Time point reported: newly diagnosed GD, antithyroid drugs for less than 3 months. PBMC RNA served as the TCR library source. Researchers made TCR beta libraries by using iRepertoire HTBI primers and running Arm-PCR on CDR3 regions. TCRdb re-derived calls from the multiplex PCR reads in MiXCR, one entry per CDR3 protein. There are about 530,000 distinct CDR3 sequences in the sample; 16% occur only once, and roughly 25% lies in the top ten. The same specimen was also included in a second study, on T cells in Graves' hyperthyroidism and ophthalmopathy.

The sample consisted of peripheral blood mononuclear cells (PBMCs), taken at new diagnosis, from a patient treated with antithyroid drugs. Receptors were obtained from a woman aged 40-60 years with Graves disease.

The chain links TRBV5-1 to TRBJ2-2, with TRBD2 identical over 7 bases. The CDR3 spans 15 residues. The ends lost 4 bases at V and 0 bases at J; junction bases unmatched: 3. The germline gives CDR1 SGHRS, CDR2 YFSETQ. CDR3 sequence reads: CASSRRGANTGELFF. The CDR3 coding sequence is TGCGCCAGCAGCAGACGGGGGGCGAACACCGGGGAGCTGTTTTTT.

This clonotype was seen many times. The chain links TRBV28 to TRBJ1-5; a possible D gene is TRBD1 (5 bases). Germline-derived CDR1 and CDR2 are MDHEN and SYDVKM. V was pared by 5 bases and J by 6 bases, with 17 bases between. CDR3 length: 15 residues. The chain's CDR3 is CASSLPGRGTQPQHF. The DNA for the CDR3 is TGTGCCAGCAGTCTCCCCGGCCGGGGGACTCAGCCCCAGCATTTT.

This clonotype appeared many times. The CDR3 protein is CASSLEYGGAFF. The CDR3 bases are TGTGCCAGCAGCTTAGAGTATGGAGGAGCTTTCTTT. This sequence joins TRBV11-2 and TRBJ1-1; D uncertain. Germline assignment: CDR1 SGHAT and CDR2 FQNNGV. CDR3 length equals 12 residues. V lost 0 bases and J lost 10, with 9 bases in between.

This clonotype came up a few times. The V and J genes are TRBV25-1 and TRBJ2-4, with D unresolved. Germline V lookup: CDR1 MGHDK, CDR2 SYGVNS. The CDR3 runs to 13 residues. V was clipped by 1 base and J by 5 bases, with 6 bases between them. The CDR3 loop reads CASSESAENIQYF. The CDR3, as DNA: TGTGCCAGCAGTGAATCTGCAGAAAACATTCAGTACTTC. Full variable domain (missing parts from reference TRBV25-1 and TRBJ2-4): EADIYQTPRYLVIGTGKKITLECSQTMGHDKMYWYQQDPGMELHLIHYSYGVNSTEKGDLSSESTVSRIRTEHFPLTLESARPSHTSQYLCASSESAENIQYFGAGTRLSVL.

The gene calls are TRBV15 and TRBJ1-5; no definite D call. The V gene lost 1 base and the J gene lost 7 bases, with 5 bases spanning the gap. The CDR3 runs 12 residues. Germline CDR1 is LNHNV and CDR2 is YYDKDF (reference sequence). CDR3 DNA: TGTGCCACCAGCAGAGCGCTACAGCCCCAGCATTTT. This sequence encodes CATSRALQPQHF.

This clonotype has a single count. A single base separates this from a much larger clone, so it may be a read error. V usage is TRBV5-1 and J usage is TRBJ1-1, with a possible D match to TRBD1 (6 bases). This CDR3 region has 16 residues. Trimming took 4 bases from V and 6 from J, leaving 22 bases between them. Germline CDR1 and CDR2: SGHRS and YFSETQ. CDR3 protein: CASSPGQSTFGAEAFF. CDR3 DNA: TGCGCCAGCAGCCCAGGACAGTCAACCTTTGGGGCTGAAGCTTTCTTT.